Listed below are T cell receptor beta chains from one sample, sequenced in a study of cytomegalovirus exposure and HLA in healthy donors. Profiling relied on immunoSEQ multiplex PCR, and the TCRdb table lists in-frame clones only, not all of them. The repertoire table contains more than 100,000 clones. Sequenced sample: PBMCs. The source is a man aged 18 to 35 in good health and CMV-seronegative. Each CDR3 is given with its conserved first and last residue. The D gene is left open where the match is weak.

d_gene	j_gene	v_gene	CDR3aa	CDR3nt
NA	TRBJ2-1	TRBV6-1	CASRLAYNEQFF	TGTGCCAGCCGACTAGCCTACAATGAGCAGTTCTTC
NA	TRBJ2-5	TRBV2	CASSLEAQYF	TGTGCCAGCTCGCTTGAGGCCCAGTACTTC
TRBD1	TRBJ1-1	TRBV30	CAWSVRDRGHTEAFF	TGTGCCTGGAGTGTTAGGGACAGGGGGCACACTGAAGCTTTCTTT
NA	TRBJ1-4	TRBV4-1	CASSHPTQTYEKLFF	TGCGCCAGCAGCCACCCGACACAGACGTATGAAAAACTGTTTTTT
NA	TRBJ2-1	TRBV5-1	CANPFSGKGYNEQFF	TGCGCCAACCCATTTTCGGGAAAAGGGTACAATGAGCAGTTCTTC
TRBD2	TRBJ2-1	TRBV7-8	CASSLVLAGEGEQFF	TGTGCCAGCAGCTTAGTACTAGCGGGAGAAGGTGAGCAGTTCTTC
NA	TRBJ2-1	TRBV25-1	CASSEFRLGYNEQFF	TGTGCCAGCAGTGAATTTAGACTAGGATACAATGAGCAGTTCTTC
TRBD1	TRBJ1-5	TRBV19	CASRNTGTGRQPQHF	TGTGCCAGTAGGAACACCGGGACAGGGCGACAGCCCCAGCATTTT
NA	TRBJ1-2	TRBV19	CASHRGSSDYGYTF	TGTGCCAGTCATAGGGGGAGTTCGGACTATGGCTACACCTTC
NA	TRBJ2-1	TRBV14	CASSRRTAAYNEQFF	TGTGCCAGCAGCCGGAGGACAGCCGCCTACAATGAGCAGTTCTTC
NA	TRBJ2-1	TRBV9	CASSVAWTSDEQFF	TGTGCCAGCAGCGTAGCTTGGACTTCCGATGAGCAGTTCTTC
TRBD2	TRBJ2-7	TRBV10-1	CASGTTLSYEQYF	TGCGCCAGCGGGACTACTCTTTCCTACGAGCAGTACTTC
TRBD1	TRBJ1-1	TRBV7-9	CASSLYGTGGTEAFF	TGTGCCAGCAGCTTATACGGGACAGGGGGGACTGAAGCTTTCTTT
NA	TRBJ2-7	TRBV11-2	CASSPPYRVSSEQYF	TGCGCCAGCAGCCCCCCTTACAGGGTCTCCTCCGAGCAGTACTTC
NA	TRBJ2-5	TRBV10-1	CASSELGAAQYF	TGCGCCAGCAGTGAGTTGGGGGCGGCCCAGTACTTC
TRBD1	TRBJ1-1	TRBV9	CASSVAREQGADGAFF	TGTGCCAGCAGCGTAGCGCGGGAACAGGGGGCGGATGGGGCTTTCTTT
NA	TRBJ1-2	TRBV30	CAWLGGNYGYTF	TGTGCCTGGCTGGGAGGGAACTATGGCTACACCTTC
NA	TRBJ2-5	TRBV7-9	CASSFEGEQYF	TGTGCCAGCAGCTTCGAGGGAGAGCAGTACTTC
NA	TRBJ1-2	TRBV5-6	CASSPRFGRDGYTF	TGTGCCAGCAGCCCGCGCTTCGGGCGGGATGGCTACACCTTC
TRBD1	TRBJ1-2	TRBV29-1	CSVGQGVF	TGCAGCGTCGGACAGGGGGTCTTC
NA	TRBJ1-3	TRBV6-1	CASSDENGLAGNTIYF	TGTGCCAGCAGTGATGAGAACGGTCTGGCTGGAAACACCATATATTTT
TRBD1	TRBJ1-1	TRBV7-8	CASSLEAGGVRTEAFF	TGTGCCAGCAGCTTAGAGGCAGGGGGCGTCCGCACTGAAGCTTTCTTT
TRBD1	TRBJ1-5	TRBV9	CASSVGDSLYSNQPQHF	TGTGCCAGCAGCGTAGGGGACAGCCTTTATAGCAATCAGCCCCAGCATTTT
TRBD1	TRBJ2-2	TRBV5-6	CASFLGQGRTGELFF	TGTGCCAGTTTTCTGGGACAGGGCAGGACCGGGGAGCTGTTTTTT
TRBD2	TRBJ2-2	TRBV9	CASSPAGSGYNPTGELFF	TGTGCCAGCAGCCCTGCCGGTAGCGGGTATAACCCCACCGGGGAGCTGTTTTTT
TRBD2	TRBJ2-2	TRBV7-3	CASRSGVNTGELFF	TGTGCCAGCCGAAGCGGGGTGAACACCGGGGAGCTGTTTTTT
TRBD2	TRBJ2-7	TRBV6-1	CASSAMAGANEQYF	TGTGCCAGCAGCGCTATGGCGGGAGCTAACGAGCAGTACTTC
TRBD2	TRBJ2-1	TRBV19	CASTPPGLVASEQFF	TGTGCCAGTACCCCCCCGGGACTAGTGGCATCTGAGCAGTTCTTC
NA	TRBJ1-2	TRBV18	CASSSSLGEIDYTF	TGTGCCAGCTCTTCGAGCCTCGGGGAGATTGACTACACCTTC
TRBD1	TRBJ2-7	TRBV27	CASSNTGTGAYEQYF	TGTGCCAGCAGCAACACCGGGACAGGGGCCTACGAGCAGTACTTC
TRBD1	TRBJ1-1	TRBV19	CASSTLQGTEAFF	TGTGCCAGTAGTACGCTACAGGGGACTGAAGCTTTCTTT
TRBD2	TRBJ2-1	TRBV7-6	CASSLLAGGGEQFF	TGTGCCAGCAGCTTACTAGCGGGGGGCGGGGAGCAGTTCTTC
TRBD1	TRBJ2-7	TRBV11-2	CASSIRDSIYEQYF	TGTGCCAGCAGCATCCGGGACAGCATCTACGAGCAGTACTTC
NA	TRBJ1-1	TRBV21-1	CASPPPGRVWTEAFF	TGTGCCAGCCCACCTCCGGGGAGAGTATGGACTGAAGCTTTCTTT
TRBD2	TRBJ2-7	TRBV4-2	CASTREAFSYEQYF	TGTGCCAGCACCCGGGAGGCTTTCTCCTACGAGCAGTACTTC
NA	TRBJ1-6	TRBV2	CASSEREQSPLHF	TGTGCCAGCAGTGAACGGGAACAATCACCCCTCCACTTT
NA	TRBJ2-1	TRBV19	CASLAVTSSYNEQFF	TGTGCCAGTCTCGCGGTGACCAGCTCCTACAATGAGCAGTTCTTC
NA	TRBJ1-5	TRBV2	CAGKGGQEGQPQHF	TGTGCCGGAAAGGGAGGCCAGGAAGGTCAGCCCCAGCATTTT
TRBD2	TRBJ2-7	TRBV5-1	CASRFRGVSYEQYF	TGCGCCAGCAGGTTCCGGGGGGTCTCCTACGAGCAGTACTTC
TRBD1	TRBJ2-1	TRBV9	CASSPATGQGGNEQFF	TGTGCCAGCAGCCCGGCAACGGGACAGGGGGGTAATGAGCAGTTCTTC
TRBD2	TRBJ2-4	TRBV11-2	CASSLKTSGTQYF	TGTGCCAGCAGCCTCAAGACTAGCGGGACTCAGTACTTC
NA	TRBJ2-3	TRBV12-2	CASRSTTRTDTQYF	TGTGCAAGTCGCTCGACTACCCGCACAGATACGCAGTATTTT
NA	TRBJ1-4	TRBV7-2	CASSGRWGGEKLFF	TGTGCCAGCAGCGGGCGATGGGGGGGTGAAAAACTGTTTTTT
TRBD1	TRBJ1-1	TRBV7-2	CASSLNRQGANTEAFF	TGTGCCAGCAGCCTGAACCGACAGGGGGCGAACACTGAAGCTTTCTTT
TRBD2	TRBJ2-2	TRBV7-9	CASSFAGTSGLFNTGELFF	TGTGCCAGCAGCTTTGCAGGGACTAGCGGGCTCTTTAACACCGGGGAGCTGTTTTTT
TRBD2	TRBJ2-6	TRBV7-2	CASSLRHAGGESGANVLTF	TGTGCCAGCAGCTTGAGACATGCGGGGGGAGAATCTGGGGCCAACGTCCTGACTTTC
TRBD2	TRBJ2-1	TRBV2	CANVGTSASRSYNEQFF	TGTGCCAACGTAGGGACTAGCGCTTCGCGCTCCTACAATGAGCAGTTCTTC